A single sample gave rise to the 10 T cell receptor beta chains below, sequenced in a study of molecular identifiers for immune sequencing clone quantification. TCRdb reprocessed the PCR reads with MiXCR, giving one entry per CDR3 protein. The sample records 70,000 to 95,000 distinct CDR3 sequences, 15% to 20% being singletons. The sample consisted of naive CD8+ T cells from blood, with Jurkat cell RNA spiked in. The subset: FACS-sorted CD8+CD4-CCR7+CD45RA+ naive T cells. The origin of the receptors is a human donor in good health. Some libraries in this study had Jurkat cell RNA spiked in.

Comments on this clonotype: This could be a read error, since a much larger clone is one nucleotide away. This chain links TRBV29-1 with TRBJ2-7, with D possibly matching TRBD2 (7 bases). The CDR3 length is 16 residues. Germline values: CDR1 SQVTM, CDR2 ANQGSEA. Between the trimmed V and J ends, which lost 1 base and 3 bases, there was a span of 19 bases. CDR3 DNA: TGCAGCGTTGAAGGCCAAAACCGGGGGGCCGACTACGAGCAGTACTTC. This gives the protein CSVEGQNRGADYEQYF.

This clonotype was picked up many times. This rearrangement joins TRBV19 to TRBJ2-5; D possibly uses TRBD1 or TRBD2 (5 bases each). Germline loops: CDR1 LNHDA, CDR2 SQIVND (reference sequence). The CDR3 has 14 amino acids. Trimming took off 6 bases at V and 3 bases at J, with 14 bases between the two ends. The CDR3 spells CASSKGSFKETQYF. In DNA, the CDR3 is TGTGCCAGTAGCAAGGGGAGTTTCAAAGAGACCCAGTACTTC.

This clonotype was detected many times. The V call is TRBV4-1, the J call TRBJ1-4; no reliable D call. Germline V gene sequence: CDR1 MGHRA, CDR2 YSYEKL. The CDR3 extends over 15 amino acids. Deletions cut 1 base from V and 5 bases from J, with 11 bases between. The CDR3 region has the DNA TGCGCCAGCAGCCAAGCCAAGGGCAGCAATGAAAAACTGTTTTTT. Its protein is CASSQAKGSNEKLFF.

This clonotype was counted many times. The chain has TRBV4-1 and TRBJ1-5, with a possible D match to TRBD1 (5 bases). Germline loops: CDR1 MGHRA, CDR2 YSYEKL. The length of the CDR3 is 13 residues. Trimming cost V 1 base and J 5 bases, with 6 bases left between them. The CDR3 nucleotides are TGCGCCAGCAGCCAAGCGGGGGATCAGCCCCAGCATTTT. Amino acid sequence: CASSQAGDQPQHF.

On this clonotype itself: It may be a read error: a sequence one base away is much more abundant. The chain is built from TRBV5-6 and TRBJ2-7; D remains ambiguous. The V gene's germline CDR1 is SGHDT and CDR2 YYEEEE. The CDR3 is 15 amino acids. The CDR3 loop reads CASSFPSGPSYEQHF. The CDR3, as DNA: TGTGCCAGCAGCTTCCCTTCCGGGCCATCCTACGAGCAGCACTTC.

This clonotype was counted many times. The V call is TRBV4-3, the J call TRBJ1-5; D call uncertain. CDR1 is LGHNA, CDR2 YSLEER, per germline. This CDR3 spans 14 amino acids. The V end lost 1 base, the J end lost 2 bases, and 6 bases lay between the germline ends. The CDR3 DNA sequence: TGCGCCAGCAGCCAAGGTAGGGGCAATCAGCCCCAGCATTTT. Protein sequence: CASSQGRGNQPQHF.

In this sample, this clonotype turned up many times. J is TRBJ2-7 and V is TRBV3-1; 7 nucleotides line up with TRBD2. In germline, CDR1 is LGHDT, CDR2 YNNKEL (reference sequence). The CDR3 extends over 17 amino acids. J gave up 0 bases and V 4 bases, and 12 bases lay outside the gene matches. CDR3 region: CASSPAGVLSDSYEQYF. The CDR3 DNA follows: TGTGCCAGCAGCCCCGCGGGGGTTCTCTCCGACTCCTACGAGCAGTACTTC.

In this sample, this clonotype turned up many times. The chain carries TRBV7-3 and TRBJ2-1; D remains unclear. Trimming took off 2 bases at V and 6 bases at J, with 5 bases between the two ends. The CDR3 contains 12 residues. CDR1 and CDR2 (germline): SGHTA, FQGTGA. Here the CDR3 reads CASSLGFNEQFF. CDR3 DNA sequence: TGTGCCAGCAGCTTAGGGTTCAATGAGCAGTTCTTC.

This clonotype was detected many times. This chain uses TRBV6-5 with TRBJ2-2; the D is unclear. The V gene lost 7 bases and the J gene lost 0 bases, with 9 bases spanning the gap. Germline V gene data show CDR1 as MNHEY and CDR2 as SVGAGI. The length of the CDR3 is 14 residues. The CDR3 sequence: CASNDGTNTGELFF. CDR3 DNA sequence: TGTGCCAGCAACGATGGGACGAACACCGGGGAGCTGTTTTTT.

This clonotype appeared many times. This chain links TRBV4-3 with TRBJ2-7; no clear D gene. The CDR3 is made up of 15 amino acids. Germline values: CDR1 LGHNA, CDR2 YSLEER. V lost 1 base and J 2 bases, leaving 12 bases between the germline ends. The CDR3 region has the DNA TGCGCCAGCAGCCAAGTGGCTCAATCGACCTACGAGCAGTACTTC. Encoded protein: CASSQVAQSTYEQYF.